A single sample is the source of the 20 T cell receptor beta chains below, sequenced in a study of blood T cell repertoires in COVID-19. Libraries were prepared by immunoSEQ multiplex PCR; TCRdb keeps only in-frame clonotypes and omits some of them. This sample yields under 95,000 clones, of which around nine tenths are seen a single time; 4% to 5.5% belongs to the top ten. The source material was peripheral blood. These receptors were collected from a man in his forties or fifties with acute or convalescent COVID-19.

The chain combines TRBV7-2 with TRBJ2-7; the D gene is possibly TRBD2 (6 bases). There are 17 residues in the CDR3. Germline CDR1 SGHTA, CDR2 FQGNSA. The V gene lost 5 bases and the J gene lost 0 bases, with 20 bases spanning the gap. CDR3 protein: CASSPHGGGAGSYEQYF. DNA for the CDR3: TGTGCCAGCAGCCCCCACGGGGGTGGGGCGGGCTCCTACGAGCAGTACTTC. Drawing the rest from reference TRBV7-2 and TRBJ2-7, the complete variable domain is GAGVSQSPSNKVTEKGKDVELRCDPISGHTALYWYRQSLGQGLEFLIYFQGNSAPDKSGLPSDRFSAERTGGSVSTLTIQRTQQEDSAVYLCASSPHGGGAGSYEQYFGPGTRLTVT.

For the CDR3, the DNA is TGTGCCAGCAGCTTAGGGACTAGAGAGGGCGAGCAGTACTTC. It specifies CASSLGTREGEQYF. V is TRBV7-2 and J is TRBJ2-7; 7 nucleotides match TRBD2. CDR1 is SGHTA, CDR2 FQGNSA, per germline. The CDR3 sequence is 14 residues long. J was trimmed by 6 bases and V by 1 base; bases with no gene match: 6.

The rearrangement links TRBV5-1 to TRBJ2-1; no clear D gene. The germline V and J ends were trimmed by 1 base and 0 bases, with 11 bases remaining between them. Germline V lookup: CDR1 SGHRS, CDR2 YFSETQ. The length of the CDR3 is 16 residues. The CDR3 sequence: CASSLSLDSSYNEQFF. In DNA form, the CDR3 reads TGCGCCAGCAGCTTGTCTCTAGATAGCTCCTACAATGAGCAGTTCTTC.

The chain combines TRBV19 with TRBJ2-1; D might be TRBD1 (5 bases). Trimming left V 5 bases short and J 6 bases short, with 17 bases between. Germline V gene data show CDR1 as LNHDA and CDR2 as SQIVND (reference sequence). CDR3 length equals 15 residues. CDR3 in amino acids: CASSPRQGRGNEQFF. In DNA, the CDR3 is TGTGCCAGTAGTCCCCGGCAGGGAAGAGGCAATGAGCAGTTCTTC.

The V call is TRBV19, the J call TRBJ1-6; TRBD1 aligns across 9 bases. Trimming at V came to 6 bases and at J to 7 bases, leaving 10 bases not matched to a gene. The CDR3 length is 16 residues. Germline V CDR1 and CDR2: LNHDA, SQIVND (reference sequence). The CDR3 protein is CASSPGQGVWNSPLHF. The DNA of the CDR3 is TGTGCCAGTAGCCCGGGACAGGGTGTGTGGAATTCACCCCTCCACTTT.

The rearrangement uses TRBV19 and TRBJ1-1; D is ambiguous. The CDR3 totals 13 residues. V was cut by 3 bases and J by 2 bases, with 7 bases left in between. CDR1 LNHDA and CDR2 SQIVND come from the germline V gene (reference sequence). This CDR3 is CASSIGTNTEAFF. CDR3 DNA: TGTGCCAGTAGTATTGGCACAAACACTGAAGCTTTCTTT.

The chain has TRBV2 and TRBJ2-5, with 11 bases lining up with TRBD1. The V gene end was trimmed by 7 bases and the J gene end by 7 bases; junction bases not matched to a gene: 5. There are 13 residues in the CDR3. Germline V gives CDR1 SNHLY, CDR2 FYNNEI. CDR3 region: CASIGQGALTQYF. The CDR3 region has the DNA TGTGCCAGCATAGGACAGGGGGCTTTGACCCAGTACTTC. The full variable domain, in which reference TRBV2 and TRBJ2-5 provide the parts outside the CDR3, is EPEVTQTPSHQVTQMGQEVILRCVPISNHLYFYWYRQILGQKVEFLVSFYNNEISEKSEIFDDQFSVERPDGSNFTLKIRSTKLEDSAMYFCASIGQGALTQYFGPGTRLLVL.

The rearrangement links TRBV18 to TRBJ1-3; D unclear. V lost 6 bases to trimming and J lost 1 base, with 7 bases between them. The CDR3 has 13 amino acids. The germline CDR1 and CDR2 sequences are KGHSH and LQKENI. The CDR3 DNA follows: TGTGCCAGCTCCCAATCATCTGGAAACACCATATATTTT. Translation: CASSQSSGNTIYF. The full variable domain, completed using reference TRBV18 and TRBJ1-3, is NAGVMQNPRHLVRRRGQEARLRCSPMKGHSHVYWYRQLPEEGLKFMVYLQKENIIDESGMPKERFSAEFPKEGPSILRIQQVVRGDSAAYFCASSQSSGNTIYFGEGSWLTVV.

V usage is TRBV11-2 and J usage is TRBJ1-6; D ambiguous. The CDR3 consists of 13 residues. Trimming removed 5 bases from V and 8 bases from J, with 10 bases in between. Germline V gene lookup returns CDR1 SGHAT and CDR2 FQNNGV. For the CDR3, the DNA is TGTGCCAGCAGCAAGGAGCGGGATTCACCCCTCCACTTT. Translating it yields CASSKERDSPLHF.

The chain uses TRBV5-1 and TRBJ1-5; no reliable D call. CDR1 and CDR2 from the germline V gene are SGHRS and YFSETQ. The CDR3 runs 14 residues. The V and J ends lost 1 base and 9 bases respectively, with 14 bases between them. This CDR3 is CASSLIGEGGPQHF. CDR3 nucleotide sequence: TGCGCCAGCAGCTTGATCGGGGAAGGTGGGCCCCAGCATTTT.

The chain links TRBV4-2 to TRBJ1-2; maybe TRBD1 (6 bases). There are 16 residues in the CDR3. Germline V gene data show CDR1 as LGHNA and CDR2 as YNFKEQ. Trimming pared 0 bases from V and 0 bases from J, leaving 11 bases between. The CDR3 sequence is CASSQDDRWTNYGYTF. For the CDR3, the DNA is TGTGCCAGCAGCCAAGATGACAGGTGGACTAACTATGGCTACACCTTC.

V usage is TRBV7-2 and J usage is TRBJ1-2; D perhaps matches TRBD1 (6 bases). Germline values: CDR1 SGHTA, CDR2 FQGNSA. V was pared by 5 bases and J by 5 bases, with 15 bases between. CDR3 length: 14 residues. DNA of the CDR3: TGTGCCAGCAGCCATATTACAGGGACGTATGGCTACACCTTC. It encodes CASSHITGTYGYTF.

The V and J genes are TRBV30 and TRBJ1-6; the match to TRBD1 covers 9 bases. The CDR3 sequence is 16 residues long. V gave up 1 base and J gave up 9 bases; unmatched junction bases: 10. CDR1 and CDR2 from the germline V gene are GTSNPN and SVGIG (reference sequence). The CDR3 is CAWSGRTGAKASPLHF. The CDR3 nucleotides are TGTGCCTGGAGTGGGAGGACAGGGGCGAAGGCTTCACCCCTCCACTTT. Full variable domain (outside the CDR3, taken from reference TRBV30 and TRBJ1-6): SQTIHQWPATLVQPVGSPLSLECTVEGTSNPNLYWYRQAAGRGLQLLFYSVGIGQISSEVPQNLSASRPQDRQFILSSKKLLLSDSGFYLCAWSGRTGAKASPLHFGNGTRLTVT.

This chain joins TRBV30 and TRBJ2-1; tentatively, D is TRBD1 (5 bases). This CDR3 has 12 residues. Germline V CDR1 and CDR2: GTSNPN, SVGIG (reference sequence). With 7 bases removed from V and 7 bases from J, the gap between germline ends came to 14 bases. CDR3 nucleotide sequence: TGTGCCTTTGACAGCTTAAGAAATGAGCAGTTCTTC. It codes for CAFDSLRNEQFF.

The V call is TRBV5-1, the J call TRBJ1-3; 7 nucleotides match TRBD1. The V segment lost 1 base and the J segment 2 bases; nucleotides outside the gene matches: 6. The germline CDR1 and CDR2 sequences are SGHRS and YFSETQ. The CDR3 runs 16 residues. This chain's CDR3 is CASSLTQTGTGNTIYF. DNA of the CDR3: TGCGCCAGCAGCTTGACGCAGACAGGGACTGGAAACACCATATATTTT.

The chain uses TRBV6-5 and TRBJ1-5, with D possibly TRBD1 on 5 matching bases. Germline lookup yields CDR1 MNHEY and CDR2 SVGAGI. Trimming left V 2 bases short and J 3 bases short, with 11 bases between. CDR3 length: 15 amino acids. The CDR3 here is CASSYGGANNQPQHF. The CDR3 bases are TGTGCCAGCAGTTACGGTGGGGCGAACAATCAGCCCCAGCATTTT.

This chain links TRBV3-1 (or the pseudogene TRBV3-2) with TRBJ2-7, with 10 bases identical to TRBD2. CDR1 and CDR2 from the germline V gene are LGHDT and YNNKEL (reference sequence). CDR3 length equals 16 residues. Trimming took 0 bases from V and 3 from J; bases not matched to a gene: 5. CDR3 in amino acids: CASSQDLVAGGYEQYF. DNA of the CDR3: TGTGCCAGCAGCCAAGATCTCGTAGCGGGGGGCTACGAGCAGTACTTC.

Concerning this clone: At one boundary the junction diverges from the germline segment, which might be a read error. This CDR3 reads CASTYDREETQYF. The CDR3 DNA reads TGTGCCAGCACTTACGACAGGGAAGAGACCCAGTACTTC. The chain links TRBV6-5 to TRBJ2-5; 7 nucleotides align to TRBD1. The CDR3 runs to 13 residues. Per the germline V gene, CDR1 is MNHEY and CDR2 is SVGAGI.

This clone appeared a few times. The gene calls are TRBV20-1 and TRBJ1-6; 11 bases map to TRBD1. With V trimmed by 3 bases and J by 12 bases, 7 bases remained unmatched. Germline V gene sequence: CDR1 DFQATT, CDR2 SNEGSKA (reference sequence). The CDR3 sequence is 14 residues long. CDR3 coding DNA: TGCAGTGCTAGTGGGGACAGGGGGGCGGGACCCCTCCACTTT. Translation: CSASGDRGAGPLHF.

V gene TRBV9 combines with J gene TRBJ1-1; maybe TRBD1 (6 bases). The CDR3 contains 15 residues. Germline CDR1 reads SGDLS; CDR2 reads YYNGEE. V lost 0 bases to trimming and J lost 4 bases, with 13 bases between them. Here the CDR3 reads CASSVGGQRSTEAFF. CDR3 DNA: TGTGCCAGCAGCGTAGGAGGACAGCGAAGCACTGAAGCTTTCTTT.